These 27 T cell receptor beta chains originate from one sample sequenced in a study of CD8+CD57+ T cells in acquired aplastic anemia. It was genomic DNA that served as the template for profiling TCR beta VDJ and CDR3. TCRdb re-analysed the reads in MiXCR, keeping a single row per CDR3 protein. Found here are about 200,000 distinct CDR3 sequences, roughly 60% of them singletons; the top ten hold around three fifths. Sequencing was done on patients that had shown CD8+CD57+ cell expansion by flow cytometry. Sequenced input: sorted CD4+, CD8+, or CD8+CD57+ T cells (not recorded which) from PBMCs. These receptors originate from a human donor with aplastic anemia.

At least ten counts were recorded for this clonotype. The V gene is TRBV7-9, the J gene TRBJ1-2; D is perhaps TRBD1 (5 bases). Per the germline V gene, CDR1 is SEHNR and CDR2 is FQNEAQ (reference sequence). The CDR3 extends over 13 amino acids. Deletions cut 10 bases from V and 1 base from J, with 13 bases between. The CDR3, as DNA: TGTGCCACTCGACAGCATAATAACTATGGCTACACCTTC. Translating it yields CATRQHNNYGYTF.

This clonotype was counted between two and nine times. Its ends do not fully match the called genes, so a read error is possible. The chain is built from TRBV2 and TRBJ2-5; D is possibly TRBD1 (7 bases). In germline, CDR1 is SNHLY, CDR2 FYNNEI. The CDR3 spans 13 residues. CDR3 in amino acids: CAAGTDPQGGRDF. CDR3 bases: TGTGCCGCTGGAACGGACCCTCAGGGGGGACGGGACTTC.

This sequence joins TRBV6-5 and TRBJ2-1; tentatively, D is TRBD2 (5 bases). V lost 0 bases and J lost 12, with 12 bases in between. CDR1 and CDR2 (germline): MNHEY, SVGAGI. The CDR3 extends over 13 amino acids. CDR3 protein: CASSYSVAGWQFF. The DNA of the CDR3 is TGTGCCAGCAGTTACTCCGTGGCGGGCTGGCAGTTCTTC.

With respect to this clonotype: A junction end diverges from the germline sequence, so it may reflect a read error. The genes are TRBV14 and TRBJ1-3; D unclear. From germline, CDR1 is SGHDN and CDR2 FVKESK. The CDR3 contains 12 residues. CDR3 DNA sequence: TGTGCCAGCAGCGAAGATAGAAACACCATATATTTT. Its translation: CASSEDRNTIYF.

The chain is built from TRBV7-8 and TRBJ1-2; D is perhaps TRBD1 (5 bases). The ends were cut back, 5 bases at V and 5 bases at J, with 18 bases in the middle. The CDR3 spans 15 residues. The germline gives CDR1 SGHVS, CDR2 FQNEAQ. Here the CDR3 DNA reads TGTGCCAGCAGCCACAAAAAGGGGCCCCCATATGGCTACACCTTC. Residues: CASSHKKGPPYGYTF.

Of note for this clonotype: One end of the junction varies from germline; a read error may be responsible. The chain employs TRBV5-1 and TRBJ1-5, with D tentatively TRBD1 (5 bases). The CDR3 consists of 12 residues. Germline V gene lookup returns CDR1 SGHRS and CDR2 YFSETQ. This CDR3 is CASSTGEGRQHF. The CDR3 region has the DNA TGTGCCAGCAGCACCGGTGAGGGACGCCAGCATTTT.

The V call is TRBV15, the J call TRBJ2-1; unclear D gene. There are 20 residues in the CDR3. The germline V and J ends were trimmed by 1 base and 0 bases, with 22 bases remaining between them. Germline-derived CDR1 and CDR2 are LNHNV and YYDKDF (reference sequence). This CDR3 is CATSRALLTASHSSYNEQFF. DNA of the CDR3: TGTGCCACCAGCAGAGCTCTATTAACTGCATCCCACAGCTCCTACAATGAGCAGTTCTTC. The variable domain in full, with the rest retrieved from reference TRBV15 and TRBJ2-1, is DAMVIQNPRYQVTQFGKPVTLSCSQTLNHNVMYWYQQKSSQAPKLLFHYYDKDFNNEADTPDNFQSRRPNTSFCFLDIRSPGLGDTAMYLCATSRALLTASHSSYNEQFFGPGTRLTVL.

J is TRBJ2-1 and V is TRBV19; the match to TRBD2 covers 10 bases. The germline V gene encodes CDR1 LNHDA and CDR2 SQIVND (reference sequence). V shed 9 bases and J 4 bases; nucleotides not matched to a gene: 9. The CDR3 contains 15 residues. CDR3 in amino acids: CASRSGTSAYNEQFF. CDR3 DNA sequence: TGTGCCAGCCGTTCCGGGACTAGCGCGTACAATGAGCAGTTCTTC.

This clonotype came up many times. The chain couples TRBV7-3 to TRBJ2-1; TRBD1 matches at 8 bases. Germline CDR1 and CDR2: SGHTA and FQGTGA. CDR3 size: 15 residues. V dropped 4 bases and J dropped 5; count of bases not matched to a gene: 7. The CDR3 loop is CASSSPETGDNEQFF. Written as DNA, the CDR3 is TGTGCCAGCAGCTCCCCGGAGACAGGGGACAATGAGCAGTTCTTC.

The table lists this clonotype with a few counts. The V call is TRBV7-2, the J call TRBJ1-6; D is unresolved. Germline V gene lookup returns CDR1 SGHTA and CDR2 FQGNSA. The CDR3 extends over 13 amino acids. V lost 4 bases, J lost 9 bases, and 10 bases lay in between. The CDR3 reads CASSSGSGSPLHF. CDR3 in DNA: TGTGCCAGCAGCTCGGGATCGGGTTCACCCCTCCACTTT.

In its sample, this clonotype was seen a few times. The chain couples TRBV15 to TRBJ1-2; D may be TRBD1 (5 bases). The CDR3 length is 14 residues. The V gene lost 1 base and the J gene lost 2 bases, with 8 bases spanning the gap. CDR1 and CDR2 (germline): LNHNV, YYDKDF (reference sequence). DNA of the CDR3: TGTGCCACCAGCAGAGTCGAGGGGAACTATGGCTACACCTTC. As protein: CATSRVEGNYGYTF.

Turning to this clonotype: A junction end diverges from the germline sequence, so it may reflect a read error. The rearrangement links TRBV24-1 to TRBJ2-7; D gene unclear. Per germline, CDR1 KGHDR and CDR2 SFDVKD. The CDR3 sequence is 14 residues long. CDR3 sequence reads: CASSEHPCSYEQYF. The CDR3 DNA sequence: TGTGCCAGCAGTGAGCATCCGTGCTCCTACGAGCAGTACTTC.

The chain combines TRBV9 with TRBJ2-2; 10 nucleotides agree with TRBD2. This CDR3 has 14 residues. Per germline, CDR1 SGDLS and CDR2 YYNGEE. Unmatched junction bases numbered 3, after V lost 3 bases and J lost 7 bases. CDR3 amino acids: CASSGIAGGGELFF. The CDR3 coding sequence is TGTGCCAGCAGCGGCATAGCGGGGGGCGGGGAGCTGTTTTTT.

This clonotype was counted only a few times. This rearrangement joins TRBV14 to TRBJ2-5; D possibly corresponds to TRBD1 (5 bases). Trimming shortened V by 4 bases and J by 5 bases, and 11 bases separated the two germline ends. This CDR3 comprises 13 residues. Germline lookup yields CDR1 SGHDN and CDR2 FVKESK. The CDR3 DNA sequence: TGTGCCAGCAGCCCTGCAGGGTGGGAGACCCAGTACTTC. Its protein is CASSPAGWETQYF.

This chain uses TRBV9 with TRBJ1-2, with no clear D. Germline loops: CDR1 SGDLS, CDR2 YYNGEE. The CDR3 runs to 13 residues. V shed 0 bases and J shed 0 bases, with 3 bases lying between them. CDR3 nucleotide sequence: TGTGCCAGCAGCGTAGGTCCTAACTATGGCTACACCTTC. Translating gives CASSVGPNYGYTF.

The rearrangement joins TRBV19 to TRBJ1-3; TRBD1 matches at 9 bases. V gave up 5 bases and J gave up 4 bases; unmatched junction bases: 9. Germline V CDR1 and CDR2: LNHDA, SQIVND (reference sequence). The CDR3 runs 16 residues. The CDR3 DNA follows: TGTGCCAGTAGTCTAGGACAGGGGACCTACGGAAACACCATATATTTT. Encoded protein: CASSLGQGTYGNTIYF.

The chain uses TRBV9 and TRBJ2-3; tentatively, D is TRBD1 (6 bases). V lost 3 bases and J lost 0, with 11 bases in between. CDR3 length: 15 amino acids. Looked up from germline, CDR1 is SGDLS and CDR2 is YYNGEE. CDR3 amino acids: CASSAGQSSTDTQYF. The CDR3 bases are TGTGCCAGCAGCGCGGGACAAAGTAGCACAGATACGCAGTATTTT.

The chain combines TRBV2 with TRBJ1-5, with D hard to call. The CDR3 length is 14 residues. The V end was cut by 2 bases, the J end by 7 bases, with 12 bases between. Germline V lookup: CDR1 SNHLY, CDR2 FYNNEI. CDR3 residues: CASSELEGIQPQHF. Here the CDR3 DNA reads TGTGCCAGCAGTGAACTTGAGGGAATACAGCCCCAGCATTTT.

The CDR3 spells CSAGRGDYGYTF. The CDR3 DNA reads as TGCAGCGCTGGTCGGGGGGACTATGGCTACACCTTC. The V call is TRBV29-1, the J call TRBJ1-2; a weak D match, TRBD1 (5 bases). Trimming cost V 7 bases and J 3 bases, with 12 bases left between them. This CDR3 has 12 amino acids. The germline V gene encodes CDR1 SQVTM and CDR2 ANQGSEA.

V gene TRBV2 combines with J gene TRBJ1-3; D is ambiguous. Germline assignment: CDR1 SNHLY and CDR2 FYNNEI. This CDR3 is 14 amino acids long. The V end was cut by 0 bases, the J end by 3 bases, with 6 bases between. CDR3 region: CASSEAQVGNTIYF. CDR3 sequence (DNA): TGTGCCAGCAGTGAAGCGCAAGTTGGAAACACCATATATTTT. Drawing the rest from reference TRBV2 and TRBJ1-3, the complete variable domain is EPEVTQTPSHQVTQMGQEVILRCVPISNHLYFYWYRQILGQKVEFLVSFYNNEISEKSEIFDDQFSVERPDGSNFTLKIRSTKLEDSAMYFCASSEAQVGNTIYFGEGSWLTVV.

The chain uses TRBV20-1 and TRBJ2-7; D is undetermined. The ends were cut back, 5 bases at V and 2 bases at J, with 10 bases in the middle. CDR1 and CDR2 (germline): DFQATT, SNEGSKA (reference sequence). The CDR3 consists of 12 residues. The DNA for the CDR3 is TGCAGTGCTCGCAGTGGGACCTACGAGCAGTACTTC. This gives the protein CSARSGTYEQYF.

V gene TRBV29-1 combines with J gene TRBJ2-7; 10 bases match TRBD1. After removal of 2 bases from V and 5 bases from J, the junction contained 3 bases not matched to a gene. This CDR3 spans 13 amino acids. Per germline, CDR1 SQVTM and CDR2 ANQGSEA. CDR3 region: CSVERDRGHEQYF. The CDR3 DNA is TGCAGCGTTGAAAGGGACAGGGGACACGAGCAGTACTTC.

This clonotype was found many times. The rearrangement uses TRBV5-1 and TRBJ1-6; D perhaps matches TRBD1 (6 bases). This CDR3 contains 15 residues. CDR1 is SGHRS, CDR2 YFSETQ, per germline. Deletions cut 9 bases from V and 0 bases from J, with 13 bases between. CDR3 sequence reads: CANPTGFSYNSPLHF. The CDR3 DNA is TGCGCCAACCCCACAGGGTTCTCCTATAATTCACCCCTCCACTTT.

The rearrangement uses TRBV20-1 and TRBJ1-2; possibly TRBD1 for D (6 bases). This CDR3 is 13 amino acids long. Germline CDR1 is DFQATT and CDR2 is SNEGSKA (reference sequence). Trimming left V 6 bases short and J 4 bases short, with 15 bases between. CDR3 DNA: TGCAGTGCAGCGCACAGGGATCCCTATGGCTACACCTTC. Protein sequence: CSAAHRDPYGYTF.

The chain couples TRBV7-9 to TRBJ2-7, with TRBD2 matching 7 bases. This CDR3 is built from 14 residues. Germline lookup yields CDR1 SEHNR and CDR2 FQNEAQ (reference sequence). V was clipped by 7 bases and J by 0 bases; unmatched bases: 6. The CDR3 region is CASTQAGTSYEQYF. DNA of the CDR3: TGTGCCAGCACCCAAGCGGGGACCTCCTACGAGCAGTACTTC.

The chain combines TRBV7-2 with TRBJ1-3; maybe TRBD1 (6 bases). V was pared by 1 base and J by 2 bases, with 12 bases between. Germline V gives CDR1 SGHTA, CDR2 FQGNSA. This CDR3 is built from 16 residues. CDR3 region: CASSLVGQGTGNTIYF. In DNA, the CDR3 is TGTGCCAGCAGCTTAGTGGGGCAGGGGACTGGAAACACCATATATTTT.

On this clonotype: Sequence at one end of the junction differs from germline and may be a read error. V and J are TRBV24-1 and TRBJ1-1; tentatively, D is TRBD1 (5 bases). CDR1 and CDR2 from the germline V gene are KGHDR and SFDVKD. This CDR3 is built from 14 residues. The CDR3 DNA reads as TGTGCCACCAGTGACGGGACCATGAACACTGAAGCTCTCTTT. It encodes CATSDGTMNTEALF.